The clone carrying this TCR beta chain was picked up one time. Losses at the gene ends were 4 bases for V and 3 bases for J; bases not matched to a gene: 8. This CDR3 has 16 amino acids. Germline V gene lookup returns CDR1 SGHRS and CDR2 YFSETQ. The repertoire was sequenced with immunoSEQ multiplex PCR; TCRdb's copy has only in-frame clones and lacks some. The sample includes a few hundred thousand clones, approximately 86% seen only once; the top ten take 2% to 3%. This record belongs to a study of blood T cell repertoires in COVID-19. The overall study: The samples span acute and convalescent COVID-19 from the United States, Italy and Spain.

The source material was peripheral blood. This clonotype was obtained from a young man with active or convalescent COVID-19. The chain recombines TRBV5-1 with TRBJ2-5; 11 bases match TRBD1. DNA for the CDR3: TGCGCCAGCAGCGGGGGGACAGGGGGAGTTAAAGAGACCCAGTACTTC. This codes for CASSGGTGGVKETQYF.